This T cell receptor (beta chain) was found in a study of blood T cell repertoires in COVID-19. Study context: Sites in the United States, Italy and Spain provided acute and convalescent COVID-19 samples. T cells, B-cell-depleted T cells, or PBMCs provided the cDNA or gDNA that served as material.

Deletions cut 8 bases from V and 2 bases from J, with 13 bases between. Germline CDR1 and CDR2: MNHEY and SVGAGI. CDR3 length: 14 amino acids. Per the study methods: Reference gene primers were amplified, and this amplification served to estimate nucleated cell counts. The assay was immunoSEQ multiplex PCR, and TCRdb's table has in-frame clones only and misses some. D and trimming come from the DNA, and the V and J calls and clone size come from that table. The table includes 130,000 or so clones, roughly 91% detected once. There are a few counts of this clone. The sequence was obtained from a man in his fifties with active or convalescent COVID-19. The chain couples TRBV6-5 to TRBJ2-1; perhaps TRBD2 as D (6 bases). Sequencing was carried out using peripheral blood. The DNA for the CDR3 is TGTGCCAGCGCGGACTACCTGGCCTACAATGAGCAGTTCTTC. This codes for CASADYLAYNEQFF.